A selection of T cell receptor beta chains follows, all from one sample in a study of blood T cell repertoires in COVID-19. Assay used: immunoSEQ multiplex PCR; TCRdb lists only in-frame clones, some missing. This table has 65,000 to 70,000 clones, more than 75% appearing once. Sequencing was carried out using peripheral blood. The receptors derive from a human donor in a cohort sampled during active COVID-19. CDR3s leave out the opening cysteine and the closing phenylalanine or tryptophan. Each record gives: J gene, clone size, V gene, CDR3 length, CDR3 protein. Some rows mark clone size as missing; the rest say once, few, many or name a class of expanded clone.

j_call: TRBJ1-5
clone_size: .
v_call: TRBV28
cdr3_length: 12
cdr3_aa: ASSLLGANQPQH

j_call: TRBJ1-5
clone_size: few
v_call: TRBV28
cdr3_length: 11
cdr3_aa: ASSSGGTRPQH

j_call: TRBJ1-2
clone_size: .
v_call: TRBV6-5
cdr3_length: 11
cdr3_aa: ASRATGNYGYT

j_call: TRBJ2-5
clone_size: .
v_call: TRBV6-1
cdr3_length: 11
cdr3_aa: ASSEIEWETQY

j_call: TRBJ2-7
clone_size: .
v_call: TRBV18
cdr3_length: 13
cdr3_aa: ASSPSVMVTYEQY

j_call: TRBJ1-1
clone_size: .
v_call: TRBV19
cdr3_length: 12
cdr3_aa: ASSTRTGISEAF

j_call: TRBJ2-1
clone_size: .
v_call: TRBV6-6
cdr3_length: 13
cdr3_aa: ASSRTSGGANEQF

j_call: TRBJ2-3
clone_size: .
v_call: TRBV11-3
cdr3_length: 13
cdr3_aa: ASSSTSGNTDTQY

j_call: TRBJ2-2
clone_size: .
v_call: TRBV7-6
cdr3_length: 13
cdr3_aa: ASSLQGINTGELF

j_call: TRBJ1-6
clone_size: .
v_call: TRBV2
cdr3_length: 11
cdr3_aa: ASSSQGDPPLH

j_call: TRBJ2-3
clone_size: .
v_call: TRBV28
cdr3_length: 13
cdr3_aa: ASSAPRGSKDTQY

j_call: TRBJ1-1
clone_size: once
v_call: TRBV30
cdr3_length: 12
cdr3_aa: AWKDSQMNTEAF

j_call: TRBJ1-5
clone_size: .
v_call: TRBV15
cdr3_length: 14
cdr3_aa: ATSSDRGGSGQPQH

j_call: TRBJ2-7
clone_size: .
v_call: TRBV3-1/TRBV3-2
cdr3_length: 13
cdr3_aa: ASSQVTAGGREQY

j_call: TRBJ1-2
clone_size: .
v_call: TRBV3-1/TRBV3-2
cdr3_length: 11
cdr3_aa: ASSQGQNYGYT

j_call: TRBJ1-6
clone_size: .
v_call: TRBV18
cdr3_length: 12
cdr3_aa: ASSSTGYNSPLH

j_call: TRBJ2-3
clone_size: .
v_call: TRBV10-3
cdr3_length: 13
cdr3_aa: AISDVAGGPAAQY

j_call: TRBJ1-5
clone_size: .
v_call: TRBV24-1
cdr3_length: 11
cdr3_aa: ATRDRSDQPQH

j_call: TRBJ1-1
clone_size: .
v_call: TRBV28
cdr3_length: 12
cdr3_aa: ASSPWTDDTEAF

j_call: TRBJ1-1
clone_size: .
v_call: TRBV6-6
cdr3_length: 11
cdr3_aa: ASSYGPNTEAF

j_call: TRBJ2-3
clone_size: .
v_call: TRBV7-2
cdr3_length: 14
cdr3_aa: ASSFLSSWRPDTQY

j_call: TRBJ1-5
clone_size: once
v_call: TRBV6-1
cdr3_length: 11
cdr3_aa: ASRRQGDQPQH

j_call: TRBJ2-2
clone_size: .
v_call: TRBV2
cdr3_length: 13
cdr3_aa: ASSPQGPNTGELF

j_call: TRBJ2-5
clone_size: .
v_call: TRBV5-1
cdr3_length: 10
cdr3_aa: ASSGGQETQY

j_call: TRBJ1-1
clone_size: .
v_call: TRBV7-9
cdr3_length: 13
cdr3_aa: ASSLVGGRNTEAF

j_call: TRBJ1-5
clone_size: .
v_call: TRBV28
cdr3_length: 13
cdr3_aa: ASSLRVIGNQPQH

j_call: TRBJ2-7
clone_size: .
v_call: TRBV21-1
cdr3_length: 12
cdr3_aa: ASSKEQGNYEQY

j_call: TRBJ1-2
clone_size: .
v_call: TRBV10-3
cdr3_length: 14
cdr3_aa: AISESAGGSSYGYT

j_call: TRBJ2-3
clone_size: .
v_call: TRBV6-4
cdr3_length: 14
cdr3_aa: ASSVGTSESTDTQY

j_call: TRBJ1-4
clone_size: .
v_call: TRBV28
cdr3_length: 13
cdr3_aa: ASSDRTGPNEKLF

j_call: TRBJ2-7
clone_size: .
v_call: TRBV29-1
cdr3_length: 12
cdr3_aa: SVDGVDSSYEQY

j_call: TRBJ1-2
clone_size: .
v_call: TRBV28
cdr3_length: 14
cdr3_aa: ASSSPVGGSNYGYT

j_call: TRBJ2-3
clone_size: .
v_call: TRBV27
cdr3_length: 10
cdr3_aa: ASRQGSGTQY

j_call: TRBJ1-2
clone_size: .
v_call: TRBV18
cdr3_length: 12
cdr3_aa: ASSPLSQSYGYT

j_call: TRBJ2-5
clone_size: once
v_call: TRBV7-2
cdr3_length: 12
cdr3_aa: ASSFPTSGETQY

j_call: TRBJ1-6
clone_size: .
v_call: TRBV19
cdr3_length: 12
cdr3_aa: ASTPTGGASPLH

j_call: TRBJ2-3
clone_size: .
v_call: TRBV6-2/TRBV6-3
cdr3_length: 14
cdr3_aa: ASSLQETGGTDTQY

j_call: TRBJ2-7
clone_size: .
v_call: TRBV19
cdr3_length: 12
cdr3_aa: ASSIQGTSSEQY

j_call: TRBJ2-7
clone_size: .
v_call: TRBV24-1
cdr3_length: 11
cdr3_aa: ATSEARSYEQY

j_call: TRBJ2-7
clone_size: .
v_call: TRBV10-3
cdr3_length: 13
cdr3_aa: AISDRGRRGSGQY

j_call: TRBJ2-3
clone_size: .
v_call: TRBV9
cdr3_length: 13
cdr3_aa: ASSVGSASTDTQY

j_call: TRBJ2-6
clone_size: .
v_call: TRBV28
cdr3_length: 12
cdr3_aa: ASRRPSGANVLT

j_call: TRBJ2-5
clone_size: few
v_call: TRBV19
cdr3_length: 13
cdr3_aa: ASSPFGGEKETQY

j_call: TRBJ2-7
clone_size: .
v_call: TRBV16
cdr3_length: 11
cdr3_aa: ASSLVQGYEQY

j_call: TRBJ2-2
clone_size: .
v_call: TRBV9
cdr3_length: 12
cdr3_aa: ASSLQGGAGELF

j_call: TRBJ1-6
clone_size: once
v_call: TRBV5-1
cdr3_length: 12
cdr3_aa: ASSRIGEGSPLH

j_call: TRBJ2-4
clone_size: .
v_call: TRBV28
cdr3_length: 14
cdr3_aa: ASKTDRAGTKNIQY

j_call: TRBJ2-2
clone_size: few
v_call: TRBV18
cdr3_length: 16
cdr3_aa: ASSPMRTGSGRTGELF

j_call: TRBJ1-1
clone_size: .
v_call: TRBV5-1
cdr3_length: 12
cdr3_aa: ASRTTGGRTEAF

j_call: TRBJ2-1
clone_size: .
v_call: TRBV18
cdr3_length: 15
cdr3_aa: ASSPGLAGGNSNEQF

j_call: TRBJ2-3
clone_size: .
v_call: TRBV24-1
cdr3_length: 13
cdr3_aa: ATSDGGQGADTQY

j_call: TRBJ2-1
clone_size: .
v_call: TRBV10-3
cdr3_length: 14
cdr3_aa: AISESGALDYNEQF

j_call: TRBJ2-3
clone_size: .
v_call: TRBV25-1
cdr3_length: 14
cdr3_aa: ASSGQGIGGTDTQY

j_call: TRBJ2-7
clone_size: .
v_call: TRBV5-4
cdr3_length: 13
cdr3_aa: ASSLATGGWYEQY

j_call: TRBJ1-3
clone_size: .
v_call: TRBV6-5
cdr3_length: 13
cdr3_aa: ASSVEGSFGNTIY